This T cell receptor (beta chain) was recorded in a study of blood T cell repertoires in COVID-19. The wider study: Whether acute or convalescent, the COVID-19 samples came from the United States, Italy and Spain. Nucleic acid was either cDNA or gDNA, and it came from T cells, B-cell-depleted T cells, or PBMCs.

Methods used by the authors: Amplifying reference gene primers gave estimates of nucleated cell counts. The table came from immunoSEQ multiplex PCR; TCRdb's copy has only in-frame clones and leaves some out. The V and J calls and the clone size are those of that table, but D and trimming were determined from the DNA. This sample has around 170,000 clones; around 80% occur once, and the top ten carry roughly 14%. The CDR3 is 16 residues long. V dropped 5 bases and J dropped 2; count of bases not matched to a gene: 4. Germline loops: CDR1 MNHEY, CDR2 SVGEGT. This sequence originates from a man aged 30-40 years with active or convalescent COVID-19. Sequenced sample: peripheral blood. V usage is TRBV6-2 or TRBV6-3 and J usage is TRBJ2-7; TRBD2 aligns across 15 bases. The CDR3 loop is CASSRGTSGRTYEQYF. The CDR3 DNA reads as TGTGCCAGCAGTCGAGGGACTAGCGGGAGGACCTACGAGCAGTACTTC.